The 17 T cell receptor beta chains in this list originate from one sample, sequenced in a study of T cell responses to AZD1222 COVID-19 vaccine. Sequencing used immunoSEQ multiplex PCR; TCRdb keeps in-frame clones, though not all of them. The data hold about 180,000 clones, with 85% to 90% observed a single time. The specimen comprised peripheral blood, sampled 28 days after the second dose of the MenACWY control vaccine. All receptors derive from an adult who received the MenACWY meningococcal vaccine as a control.

The rearrangement joins TRBV18 to TRBJ1-2, with D uncertain. V was trimmed by 0 bases and J by 10 bases, leaving 9 bases between them. Germline CDR1 and CDR2: KGHSH and LQKENI. The CDR3 is made up of 12 amino acids. The CDR3 region is CASSPPEGHYTF. Here the CDR3 DNA reads TGTGCCAGCTCACCACCGGAGGGCCACTACACCTTC.

This chain joins TRBV28 and TRBJ1-1; 7 bases are shared with TRBD1. The CDR3 contains 16 residues. Trimming at V came to 7 bases and at J to 5 bases, leaving 16 bases not matched to a gene. The germline CDR1 and CDR2 sequences are MDHEN and SYDVKM. The CDR3 reads CASTYPKTGSRTEAFF. The CDR3 bases are TGTGCCAGCACTTACCCTAAGACAGGGTCGAGGACTGAAGCTTTCTTT.

V is TRBV28 and J is TRBJ1-5; D not resolved. V lost 7 bases to trimming and J lost 9 bases, with 16 bases between them. The CDR3 consists of 13 residues. Germline CDR1 is MDHEN and CDR2 is SYDVKM. The CDR3 DNA reads TGTGCCAGCACCTCCGGCACCCGAGGGCCCCAGCATTTT. Protein sequence: CASTSGTRGPQHF.

The chain has TRBV3-1 (or the pseudogene TRBV3-2) and TRBJ1-5; TRBD1 matches at 8 bases. There are 14 residues in the CDR3. Germline V CDR1 and CDR2: LGHDT, YNNKEL (reference sequence). The junction had 0 bases not matched to a gene; V was cut back by 1 base and J by 4 bases. CDR3 bases: TGTGCCAGCAGCCAAGGGACAGGGAATCAGCCCCAGCATTTT. It is translated as CASSQGTGNQPQHF.

The V call is TRBV29-1, the J call TRBJ2-7; 9 bases are shared with TRBD1. The CDR3 consists of 13 residues. V was clipped by 7 bases and J by 3 bases; unmatched bases: 7. CDR1 SQVTM and CDR2 ANQGSEA come from the germline V gene. CDR3 coding DNA: TGCAGCGGATCCGGGACAGGGATCTACGAGCAGTACTTC. The encoded protein is CSGSGTGIYEQYF.

The V and J genes are TRBV25-1 and TRBJ1-2; TRBD1 is a possible D gene (6 bases). V gave up 7 bases and J gave up 7 bases, with 19 bases separating them. Germline CDR1 is MGHDK and CDR2 is SYGVNS. The CDR3 runs to 14 residues. The CDR3 loop reads CASNSGTPAPGYTF. The CDR3 bases are TGTGCCAGCAATTCCGGGACACCTGCACCTGGCTACACCTTC.

The chain has TRBV11-2 and TRBJ2-5, with D hard to call. Trimming stripped 3 bases from V and 5 bases from J, with 7 bases between. The CDR3 contains 12 residues. The germline V gene encodes CDR1 SGHAT and CDR2 FQNNGV. CDR3 nucleotide sequence: TGTGCCAGCAGCTTTAACGTCGAGACCCAGTACTTC. Protein product: CASSFNVETQYF.

This clone was counted once. The chain links TRBV6-2 or TRBV6-3 to TRBJ1-6; 10 bases fit TRBD1. Germline V gives CDR1 MNHEY, CDR2 SVGEGT. CDR3 length equals 15 residues. V dropped 5 bases and J dropped 7; count of bases not matched to a gene: 5. CDR3: CASSLRDRGNSPLHF. For the CDR3, the DNA is TGTGCCAGCAGTCTCCGGGACAGGGGCAATTCACCCCTCCACTTT.

This chain joins TRBV11-2 and TRBJ2-2, with D perhaps matching TRBD1 (6 bases). V was pared by 3 bases and J by 7 bases, with 15 bases between. CDR1 is SGHAT, CDR2 FQNNGV, per germline. The CDR3 contains 15 residues. CDR3 loop: CASSLARGWIGELFF. The CDR3 bases are TGTGCCAGCAGCTTGGCTAGGGGGTGGATCGGGGAGCTGTTTTTT.

The rearrangement joins TRBV28 to TRBJ1-2, with D perhaps matching TRBD1 (5 bases). The CDR3 extends over 11 amino acids. The germline V gene encodes CDR1 MDHEN and CDR2 SYDVKM. V was cut by 6 bases and J by 8 bases, with 10 bases left in between. The CDR3 loop reads CASSGARGYTF. Here the CDR3 DNA reads TGTGCCAGCAGCGGGGCGCGGGGCTACACCTTC.

The chain carries TRBV10-3 and TRBJ2-3; TRBD2 might be the D (5 bases). The CDR3 contains 13 residues. Germline V gene sequence: CDR1 ENHRY, CDR2 SYGVKD. V was shortened by 8 bases and J by 3 bases, with 12 bases between the two germline ends. As DNA, the CDR3 is TGTGCCATCGGCCCGGGATCTACAGATACGCAGTATTTT. Its protein is CAIGPGSTDTQYF.

The chain is built from TRBV2 and TRBJ2-6; TRBD1 is a possible D gene (6 bases). Trimming removed 8 bases from V and 3 bases from J, with 14 bases in between. CDR3 length: 15 amino acids. CDR1 is SNHLY, CDR2 FYNNEI, per germline. In nucleotides, the CDR3 is TGTGCCAGCGGCTGGGCCAGGGGTGGGGCCAACGTCCTGACTTTC. Translation: CASGWARGGANVLTF.

The V call is TRBV6-5, the J call TRBJ1-5, with D maybe TRBD1 (5 bases). Germline V gives CDR1 MNHEY, CDR2 SVGAGI. The germline V and J ends were trimmed by 6 bases and 6 bases, with 15 bases remaining between them. This CDR3 is built from 14 residues. The CDR3 reads CASRRGDAGQPQHF. The CDR3 DNA reads as TGTGCCAGCAGGAGAGGGGATGCGGGTCAGCCCCAGCATTTT.

The chain has TRBV18 and TRBJ2-3; D is undetermined. Trimming took off 3 bases at V and 2 bases at J, with 12 bases between the two ends. Per germline, CDR1 KGHSH and CDR2 LQKENI. The CDR3 sequence is 15 residues long. For the CDR3, the DNA is TGTGCCAGCTCACCTTTTAGGCCAGACACAGATACGCAGTATTTT. Residues: CASSPFRPDTDTQYF. Full variable domain (missing parts from reference TRBV18 and TRBJ2-3): NAGVMQNPRHLVRRRGQEARLRCSPMKGHSHVYWYRQLPEEGLKFMVYLQKENIIDESGMPKERFSAEFPKEGPSILRIQQVVRGDSAAYFCASSPFRPDTDTQYFGPGTRLTVL.

The rearrangement uses TRBV28 and TRBJ1-3; TRBD1 is a possible D gene (5 bases). V was shortened by 2 bases and J by 4 bases, with 18 bases between the two germline ends. There are 17 residues in the CDR3. Germline loops: CDR1 MDHEN, CDR2 SYDVKM. CDR3 DNA sequence: TGTGCCAGCAGTTTAGAGCCCGGAGGGGACCTCGGAAACACCATATATTTT. This codes for CASSLEPGGDLGNTIYF.

This rearrangement joins TRBV2 to TRBJ1-1; D perhaps matches TRBD1 (5 bases). Trimming removed 11 bases from V and 0 bases from J, with 10 bases in between. Per germline, CDR1 SNHLY and CDR2 FYNNEI. This CDR3 has 12 amino acids. The CDR3: CAGGEVNTEAFF. The CDR3 region has the DNA TGTGCCGGGGGGGAGGTGAACACTGAAGCTTTCTTT.

Here the CDR3 reads CASSSQGLVTQYF. As DNA, the CDR3 is TGTGCCAGCAGTTCACAGGGTTTGGTGACCCAGTACTTC. This chain links TRBV28 with TRBJ2-5; possibly TRBD1 for D (6 bases). CDR1 and CDR2 (germline): MDHEN, SYDVKM. The CDR3 sequence is 13 residues long. Trimming stripped 4 bases from V and 7 bases from J, with 13 bases between.